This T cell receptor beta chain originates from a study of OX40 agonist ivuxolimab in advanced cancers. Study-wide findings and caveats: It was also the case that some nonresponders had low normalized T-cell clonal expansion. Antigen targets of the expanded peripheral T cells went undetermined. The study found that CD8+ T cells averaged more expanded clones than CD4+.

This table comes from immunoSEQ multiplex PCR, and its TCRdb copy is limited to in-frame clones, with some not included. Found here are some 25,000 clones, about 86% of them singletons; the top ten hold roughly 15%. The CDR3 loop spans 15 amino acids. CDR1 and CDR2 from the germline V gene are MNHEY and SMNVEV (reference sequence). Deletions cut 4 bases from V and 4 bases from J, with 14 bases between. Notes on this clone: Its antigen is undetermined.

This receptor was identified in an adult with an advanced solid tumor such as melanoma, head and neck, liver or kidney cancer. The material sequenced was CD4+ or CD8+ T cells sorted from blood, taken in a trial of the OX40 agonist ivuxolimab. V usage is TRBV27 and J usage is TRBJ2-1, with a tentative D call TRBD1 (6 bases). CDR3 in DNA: TGTGCCAGCAGTTCCCGGGACACACCTTACAATGAGCAGTTCTTC. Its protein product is CASSSRDTPYNEQFF.